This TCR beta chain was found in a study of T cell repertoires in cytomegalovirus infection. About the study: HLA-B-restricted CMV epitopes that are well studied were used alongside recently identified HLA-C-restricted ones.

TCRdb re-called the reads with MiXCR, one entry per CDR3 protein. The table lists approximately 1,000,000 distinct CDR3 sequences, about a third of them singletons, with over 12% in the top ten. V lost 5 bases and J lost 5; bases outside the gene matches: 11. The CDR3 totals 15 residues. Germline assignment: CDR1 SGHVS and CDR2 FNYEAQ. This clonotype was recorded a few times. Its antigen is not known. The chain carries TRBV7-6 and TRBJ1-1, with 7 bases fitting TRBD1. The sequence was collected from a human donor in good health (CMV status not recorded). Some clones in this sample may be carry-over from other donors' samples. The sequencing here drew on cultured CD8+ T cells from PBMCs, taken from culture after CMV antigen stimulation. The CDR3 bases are TGTGCCAGCAGCCTTACGGCTCAGGGGGAAACTGAAGCTTTCTTT. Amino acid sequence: CASSLTAQGETEAFF.